The next 5 T cell receptor beta chains were all read from a single sample in a study of cytomegalovirus exposure and HLA in healthy donors. The study ran its PCR with 60 Vbeta and 13 Jbeta primers. The assay was immunoSEQ multiplex PCR, and TCRdb's table has in-frame clones only and misses some. Of some 150,000 clones listed, about three quarters are singletons. The sequenced sample consisted of PBMCs. These receptor sequences come from a woman aged 25 to 45 in good health and CMV-seronegative.

CDR3 in DNA: TGCGCCAGCAGCCAAGAACTGACAGGGGCGTTAAGTAATTCACCCCTCCACTTT. It translates to CASSQELTGALSNSPLHF. The chain couples TRBV4-1 to TRBJ1-6; 8 bases align to TRBD1. J lost 6 bases, V lost 0 bases, and 10 bases had no gene match. Germline V lookup: CDR1 MGHRA, CDR2 YSYEKL. The CDR3 has 18 amino acids.

The chain employs TRBV6-5 and TRBJ1-1; weak D call: TRBD1 (5 bases). From germline, CDR1 is MNHEY and CDR2 SVGAGI. Trimming left V 6 bases short and J 4 bases short, with 18 bases between. The length of the CDR3 is 15 residues. The DNA for the CDR3 is TGTGCCAGCAGCATCGACGTGGGGGGGGGCACTGAAGCTTTCTTT. Translating it yields CASSIDVGGGTEAFF.

In its sample, this clone was seen once. The chain's CDR3 is CSVGARGNYGYTF. The CDR3 DNA reads as TGCAGCGTTGGGGCCCGGGGGAACTATGGCTACACCTTC. The chain is built from TRBV29-1 and TRBJ1-2, with D tentatively TRBD1 (5 bases). Germline V lookup: CDR1 SQVTM, CDR2 ANQGSEA. Trimming cost V 4 bases and J 2 bases, with 11 bases left between them. CDR3 length: 13 amino acids.

The CDR3 region has the DNA TGTGCCAGCAGCCTTCGCGGGAACGGAGAAGAGACCCAGTACTTC. It encodes CASSLRGNGEETQYF. The chain carries TRBV7-9 and TRBJ2-5; the D gene is possibly TRBD2 (6 bases). This CDR3 has 15 amino acids. Germline CDR1 and CDR2: SEHNR and FQNEAQ (reference sequence). V lost 5 bases to trimming and J lost 3 bases, with 16 bases between them.

V usage is TRBV19 and J usage is TRBJ2-7; maybe TRBD1 (6 bases). Trimming took 5 bases from V and 2 from J, leaving 10 bases between them. CDR3 size: 13 residues. CDR1 LNHDA and CDR2 SQIVND come from the germline V gene (reference sequence). The CDR3 DNA reads as TGTGCCAGTAGTTTGGACAGCACCTACGAGCAGTACTTC. Protein sequence: CASSLDSTYEQYF.